The 18 T cell receptor beta chains below were found in one sample sequenced in a study of blood T cells in healthy people across ages. The use of a sample-barcoded 5' primer and a J-beta primer mix characterized a second PCR of about 6 to 11 cycles. MiXCR, run by TCRdb on the 5' RACE reads, gives a single entry per CDR3 protein. This repertoire shows over 1.5 million distinct CDR3 sequences, around half found once; its top ten account for roughly 2.1%. The source material was blood. The receptors were gathered from a middle-aged woman in good health.

This clonotype appeared a few times. CDR3 region: CASSQDLEVGYGYTF. Here the CDR3 DNA reads TGCGCCAGCAGCCAAGATCTGGAAGTCGGCTATGGCTACACCTTC. The gene calls are TRBV4-3 and TRBJ1-2; D not certain. The CDR3 is 15 residues long. The ends were cut back, 0 bases at V and 4 bases at J, with 12 bases in the middle. The V gene's germline CDR1 is LGHNA and CDR2 YSLEER.

This clonotype came up a few times. J is TRBJ1-2 and V is TRBV20-1; D remains ambiguous. This CDR3 region has 16 residues. Germline-derived CDR1 and CDR2 are DFQATT and SNEGSKA (reference sequence). The germline V and J ends were trimmed by 2 bases and 0 bases, with 16 bases remaining between them. The CDR3 loop reads CSARMRTRETNYGYTF. The CDR3 DNA follows: TGCAGTGCTAGAATGAGGACGAGAGAGACTAACTATGGCTACACCTTC.

The CDR3 is CASSPLEGTTDTQYF. For the CDR3, the DNA is TGCGCCAGCAGCCCCTTGGAGGGAACCACAGATACGCAGTATTTT. The chain uses TRBV4-3 and TRBJ2-3, with D perhaps matching TRBD2 (6 bases). The CDR3 runs to 15 residues. The V end lost 4 bases, the J end lost 2 bases, and 13 bases lay between the germline ends. CDR1 LGHNA and CDR2 YSLEER come from the germline V gene.

The count of this clonotype is one. The chain carries TRBV27 and TRBJ2-2; the match to TRBD1 covers 8 bases. The J segment lost 3 bases and the V segment lost 5 bases, leaving 8 bases of the junction unmatched. The germline CDR1 and CDR2 sequences are MNHEY and SMNVEV (reference sequence). There are 16 residues in the CDR3. The CDR3 DNA sequence: TGTGCCAGCAGTCCATCGACAGGGGATCACACCGGGGAGCTGTTTTTT. It translates to CASSPSTGDHTGELFF.

This CDR3 is CASSLETLAGAADTQYF. In DNA, the CDR3 is TGTGCCAGCAGCTTAGAAACCCTAGCGGGGGCAGCAGATACGCAGTATTTT. This chain uses TRBV7-2 with TRBJ2-3, with 10 bases aligning to TRBD2. Germline loops: CDR1 SGHTA, CDR2 FQGNSA. The CDR3 has 17 residues. V dropped 1 base and J dropped 4; count of bases not matched to a gene: 8.

The chain links TRBV7-2 to TRBJ2-7, with D tentatively TRBD2 (5 bases). CDR1 and CDR2 (germline): SGHTA, FQGNSA. The CDR3 extends over 13 amino acids. Trimming took off 3 bases at V and 5 bases at J, with 11 bases between the two ends. CDR3 sequence (DNA): TGTGCCAGCAGCTTTCAGGCCGGGGACGAGCAGTACTTC. It yields the protein CASSFQAGDEQYF.

This clonotype was detected once. The chain links TRBV5-1 to TRBJ1-4, with 7 bases identical to TRBD1. V was pared by 0 bases and J by 12 bases, with 38 bases of the junction left unmatched. CDR3 length equals 24 residues. Germline CDR1 and CDR2: SGHRS and YFSETQ. The CDR3 loop reads CASSLASAGQFRPSLGGPGKELFF. The CDR3 DNA reads TGCGCCAGCAGCTTGGCCTCGGCCGGACAGTTTCGCCCTAGCCTAGGGGGCCCCGGAAAGGAACTGTTTTTT.

This clonotype has more than one count but fewer than ten. The chain links TRBV29-1 to TRBJ2-3, with TRBD1 matching 8 bases. Germline lookup yields CDR1 SQVTM and CDR2 ANQGSEA. Losses at the gene ends were 7 bases for V and 4 bases for J; bases not matched to a gene: 10. This CDR3 has 14 amino acids. The CDR3 bases are TGCAGCGGCGGACAGGGCGTGAACGCAGATACGCAGTATTTT. As protein: CSGGQGVNADTQYF.

Only a few counts were recorded for this clonotype. The CDR3 nucleotides are TGTGCCAGCAGTTACTCAAGGGGACTAGGTGGGGAGACCCAGTACTTC. This sequence encodes CASSYSRGLGGETQYF. V is TRBV6-5 and J is TRBJ2-5; the match to TRBD2 covers 8 bases. J lost 5 bases, V lost 0 bases, and 8 bases had no gene match. The CDR3 sequence is 16 residues long. CDR1 is MNHEY and CDR2 is SVGAGI in the germline V gene.

The chain is built from TRBV5-1 and TRBJ2-2, with a tentative D call TRBD2 (6 bases). The CDR3 has 16 residues. Trimming removed 4 bases at V and 5 bases at J, with 18 bases between. In germline, CDR1 is SGHRS, CDR2 YFSETQ. The CDR3 reads CASSDLSGLQTGELFF. DNA for the CDR3: TGCGCCAGCAGCGATCTTTCGGGACTCCAAACCGGGGAGCTGTTTTTT.

The chain couples TRBV19 to TRBJ1-4, with 7 bases lining up with TRBD1. The trim removed 5 bases at V and 7 bases at J, leaving 7 bases unmatched. From germline, CDR1 is LNHDA and CDR2 SQIVND (reference sequence). This CDR3 spans 14 amino acids. The CDR3 bases are TGTGCCAGTAGTCGCGGGACAGCCATTGAAAAACTGTTTTTT. This translates into CASSRGTAIEKLFF.

The chain has TRBV5-1 and TRBJ1-2, with D perhaps matching TRBD1 (5 bases). Trimming stripped 4 bases from V and 6 bases from J, with 22 bases between. Germline lookup yields CDR1 SGHRS and CDR2 YFSETQ. The CDR3 spans 16 residues. CDR3: CASSPSSGRDGHGYTF. In DNA, the CDR3 is TGCGCCAGCAGCCCCTCCTCGGGAAGGGACGGACATGGCTACACCTTC. Drawing the rest from reference TRBV5-1 and TRBJ1-2, the complete variable domain is KAGVTQTPRYLIKTRGQQVTLSCSPISGHRSVSWYQQTPGQGLQFLFEYFSETQRNKGNFPGRFSGRQFSNSRSEMNVSTLELGDSALYLCASSPSSGRDGHGYTFGSGTRLTVV.

A few counts support this clonotype. The rearrangement uses TRBV7-2 and TRBJ2-1, with 7 nucleotides matching TRBD2. The CDR3 loop spans 14 amino acids. Unmatched junction bases numbered 8, after V lost 5 bases and J lost 7 bases. Germline V gene data show CDR1 as SGHTA and CDR2 as FQGNSA. Here the CDR3 DNA reads TGTGCCAGCAGCCGCAACCTGGGGGGGAATGAGCAGTTCTTC. Amino acids: CASSRNLGGNEQFF.

This clonotype was seen only a few times. The rearrangement links TRBV20-1 to TRBJ2-5; 10 nucleotides align to TRBD1. The CDR3 is 14 amino acids. Per germline, CDR1 DFQATT and CDR2 SNEGSKA (reference sequence). With 5 bases clipped from V and 4 bases from J, the junction kept 7 bases outside the gene matches. CDR3 sequence: CSAAIRTGGETQYF. DNA of the CDR3: TGCAGTGCTGCCATCAGGACAGGGGGAGAGACCCAGTACTTC.

V usage is TRBV7-3 and J usage is TRBJ2-7; the D gene is possibly TRBD2 (5 bases). The J call may be faulty, since TRBJ2-5 better matches the DNA end. CDR3 length: 15 residues. Germline V lookup: CDR1 SGHTA, CDR2 FQGTGA. CDR3 residues: CASSLLNTRGETQYF. The CDR3 coding sequence is TGTGCCAGCAGCTTACTGAACACCCGAGGGGAGACCCAGTACTTC.

The chain employs TRBV6-1 and TRBJ2-5; 9 nucleotides line up with TRBD2. Germline values: CDR1 MNHNS, CDR2 SASEGT. The junction had 3 bases not matched to a gene; V was cut back by 7 bases and J by 0 bases. The CDR3 loop spans 14 amino acids. The CDR3 is CASTGGGDQETQYF. For the CDR3, the DNA is TGTGCCAGCACCGGCGGGGGGGACCAAGAGACCCAGTACTTC.

This clonotype was counted between two and nine times. The rearrangement joins TRBV7-2 to TRBJ2-3; the D gene is possibly TRBD2 (5 bases). Germline V lookup: CDR1 SGHTA, CDR2 FQGNSA. Trimming cost V 7 bases and J 0 bases, with 11 bases left between them. CDR3 length equals 14 residues. CDR3 amino acids: CASIWRASTDTQYF. DNA for the CDR3: TGTGCCAGCATCTGGCGGGCTAGCACAGATACGCAGTATTTT.

Worth noting for this clonotype: Germline and junction disagree at one end, which may indicate a read error. The rearrangement uses TRBV6-5 and TRBJ2-7; 10 bases align to TRBD2. The J call may not be correct, given that the DNA end is closer to TRBJ2-5. This CDR3 has 15 amino acids. CDR1 is MNHEY, CDR2 SVGAGI, per germline. In DNA, the CDR3 is TGTGCCGGCAGTGTTAGCGGGGGGAACCAAGAGACCCAGTACTTC. It is translated as CAGSVSGGNQETQYF.